The present T cell receptor (beta chain) was sequenced within a study of cytomegalovirus exposure and HLA in healthy donors. Turning to the study itself: Researchers previously reported finding fewer than 140 million unique TCR beta sequences from approximately 200 million T cells.

The CDR3 sequence is 15 residues long. Germline loops: CDR1 SEHNR, CDR2 FQNEAQ (reference sequence). V lost 6 bases to trimming and J lost 5 bases, with 20 bases between them. The PCR made use of 60 Vbeta and 13 Jbeta primers. This table comes from immunoSEQ multiplex PCR, and its TCRdb copy is limited to in-frame clones, with some not included. This sample has roughly 180,000 clones; roughly 82% occur once, and the top ten carry approximately 1.4%. The sequence was collected from a man aged 40-50 years in good health and CMV-seronegative. This sequence joins TRBV7-9 and TRBJ2-7; D is possibly TRBD2 (6 bases). Sequences were obtained from PBMCs. CDR3 in amino acids: CASRIKSGTRHEQYF. In DNA, the CDR3 is TGTGCCAGCAGAATCAAGTCTGGGACTCGCCACGAGCAGTACTTC.